Following are 27 T cell receptor beta chains from one sample sequenced in a study of blood T cell repertoires in COVID-19. The method was immunoSEQ multiplex PCR; TCRdb's version includes in-frame clones alone and lacks a portion of them. Of about 83,000 clones listed, approximately 90% are singletons. The source material was peripheral blood. The origin of the receptors is a woman aged 50 to 60 with active or convalescent COVID-19.

The chain recombines TRBV15 with TRBJ1-4; tentative D call: TRBD1 (5 bases). Trimming removed 3 bases from V and 8 bases from J, with 19 bases in between. Per the germline V gene, CDR1 is LNHNV and CDR2 is YYDKDF (reference sequence). The CDR3 totals 16 residues. CDR3 bases: TGTGCCACCAGCAGTTGGGGTGGGGGGACTAGGGAAAAACTGTTTTTT. Encoded protein: CATSSWGGGTREKLFF.

This clone has more than one count but fewer than ten. The chain carries TRBV6-5 and TRBJ1-1; D unresolved. Deletions cut 6 bases from V and 5 bases from J, with 10 bases between. The length of the CDR3 is 12 residues. Germline loops: CDR1 MNHEY, CDR2 SVGAGI. The CDR3 sequence: CASRAGSTEAFF. The CDR3 DNA reads TGTGCCAGCAGGGCTGGGAGTACTGAAGCTTTCTTT.

The V gene is TRBV30, the J gene TRBJ1-2, with D possibly matching TRBD1 (6 bases). Looked up from germline, CDR1 is GTSNPN and CDR2 is SVGIG (reference sequence). CDR3 length: 15 amino acids. V was cut by 3 bases and J by 2 bases, with 16 bases left in between. The CDR3 sequence: CAWRFIPGTNYGYTF. CDR3 sequence (DNA): TGTGCCTGGAGATTCATTCCCGGGACAAACTATGGCTACACCTTC.

The J gene is TRBJ2-7, the V gene TRBV4-2, with 11 bases identical to TRBD2. In germline, CDR1 is LGHNA, CDR2 YNFKEQ. The CDR3 has 18 amino acids. J was trimmed by 7 bases and V by 1 base; bases with no gene match: 15. The CDR3 sequence is CASSQGWATASGGYEQYF. The CDR3 coding sequence is TGTGCCAGCAGCCAAGGCTGGGCTACGGCTAGCGGGGGGTATGAGCAGTACTTC.

This sequence joins TRBV5-1 and TRBJ1-2; perhaps TRBD1 as D (6 bases). Trimming cost V 7 bases and J 2 bases, with 9 bases left between them. This CDR3 contains 12 residues. The germline V gene has CDR1 SGHRS and CDR2 YFSETQ. The chain's CDR3 is CASAGENYGYTF. The DNA for the CDR3 is TGCGCCAGCGCAGGGGAAAACTATGGCTACACCTTC.

This clone was seen only once. The CDR3 coding sequence is TGTGCCAGCAGTTTGTATCCAGGGGTTCAGCCCCAGCATTTT. This codes for CASSLYPGVQPQHF. This chain links TRBV27 with TRBJ1-5, with D possibly being TRBD1 (6 bases). The CDR3 runs to 14 residues. Germline CDR1 reads MNHEY; CDR2 reads SMNVEV (reference sequence). Trimming took 3 bases from V and 6 from J, leaving 12 bases between them.

V usage is TRBV19 and J usage is TRBJ1-2; 10 bases line up with TRBD1. CDR1 and CDR2 (germline): LNHDA, SQIVND (reference sequence). The CDR3 spans 13 residues. After removal of 6 bases from V and 8 bases from J, the junction contained 6 bases not matched to a gene. The DNA for the CDR3 is TGTGCCAGTAGCCCGACAGGGGGCGGCGGCTACACCTTC. The encoded protein is CASSPTGGGGYTF.

Worth noting for this clone: Other DNA sequences in this specimen translate into the identical CDR3. The CDR3 DNA follows: TGTGCCAGCAGCTCTAGCTCCTACGAGCAGTACTTC. It yields the protein CASSSSSYEQYF. The gene calls are TRBV7-2 and TRBJ2-7; D is unclear. With 4 bases removed from V and 0 bases from J, the gap between germline ends came to 4 bases. Germline-derived CDR1 and CDR2 are SGHTA and FQGNSA. This CDR3 spans 12 amino acids.

Comments on this clone: The junction shows a germline mismatch at one end, possibly a read error. The gene calls are TRBV5-1 and TRBJ1-2; TRBD1 aligns across 7 bases. From germline, CDR1 is SGHRS and CDR2 YFSETQ. This CDR3 is built from 14 residues. This chain's CDR3 is CASSLSRDSSLLAF. CDR3 nucleotides: TGCGCCAGCAGCTTGAGCCGGGACAGCTCCTTGTTGGCCTTC.

This clone was picked up many times. The chain uses TRBV7-9 and TRBJ2-1; D may be TRBD2 (6 bases). CDR1 and CDR2 from the germline V gene are SEHNR and FQNEAQ (reference sequence). This CDR3 is built from 14 residues. The V end was cut by 5 bases, the J end by 8 bases, with 16 bases between. The CDR3 here is CASSPPAGGDEQFF. The CDR3 DNA sequence: TGTGCCAGCAGCCCCCCCGCCGGGGGTGATGAGCAGTTCTTC.

This sequence joins TRBV6-6 and TRBJ1-5; D is undetermined. The CDR3 has 15 residues. Per germline, CDR1 MNHNY and CDR2 SVGAGI (reference sequence). Trimming stripped 8 bases from V and 0 bases from J, with 14 bases between. The CDR3 nucleotides read TGTGCCAGCCGACAATGGGGAGATAGCAATCAGCCCCAGCATTTT. This codes for CASRQWGDSNQPQHF.

In nucleotides, the CDR3 is TGTGCCAGCAGCCGGCAGGGGGCGGACGAGCAGTACTTC. Translated, it gives CASSRQGADEQYF. The chain uses TRBV6-5 and TRBJ2-7, with 8 nucleotides matching TRBD1. The CDR3 extends over 13 amino acids. Per germline, CDR1 MNHEY and CDR2 SVGAGI. V shed 6 bases, J shed 5 bases, and the junction held 6 bases outside the gene matches.

This clone was picked up a small number of times. The chain carries TRBV6-6 and TRBJ1-3; D unclear. Germline lookup yields CDR1 MNHNY and CDR2 SVGAGI (reference sequence). This CDR3 has 14 residues. Trimming pared 8 bases from V and 2 bases from J, leaving 13 bases between. The CDR3 region has the DNA TGTGCCAGCCGCGCGGGAGGCGCTGGAAACACCATATATTTT. Its translation: CASRAGGAGNTIYF.

V is TRBV6-4 and J is TRBJ2-5; unclear D gene. CDR3 length: 13 amino acids. CDR1 MRHNA and CDR2 SNTAGT come from the germline V gene. Trimming pared 1 base from V and 7 bases from J, leaving 10 bases between. The CDR3 is CASSDFFGGTQYF. As DNA, the CDR3 is TGTGCCAGCAGTGACTTTTTCGGCGGGACCCAGTACTTC.

The J gene is TRBJ1-1, the V gene TRBV19; D remains ambiguous. V dropped 5 bases and J dropped 0 bases, with 16 bases sitting between them. Per germline, CDR1 LNHDA and CDR2 SQIVND (reference sequence). This CDR3 has 16 residues. Written as DNA, the CDR3 is TGTGCCAGTAGTGCCCCGGAGGGCTTCATGAACACTGAAGCTTTCTTT. Amino acids: CASSAPEGFMNTEAFF. Full variable domain (missing parts from reference TRBV19 and TRBJ1-1): DGGITQSPKYLFRKEGQNVTLSCEQNLNHDAMYWYRQDPGQGLRLIYYSQIVNDFQKGDIAEGYSVSREKKESFPLTVTSAQKNPTAFYLCASSAPEGFMNTEAFFGQGTRLTVV.

V gene TRBV7-2 combines with J gene TRBJ2-3, with 8 bases matching TRBD1. The germline gives CDR1 SGHTA, CDR2 FQGNSA. The V gene end was trimmed by 5 bases and the J gene end by 4 bases; junction bases not matched to a gene: 5. This CDR3 has 14 residues. As DNA, the CDR3 is TGTGCCAGCAGCCCCAGGGGGCCGGCAGATACGCAGTATTTT. Protein product: CASSPRGPADTQYF. The whole variable domain, filled in from reference TRBV7-2 and TRBJ2-3, reads GAGVSQSPSNKVTEKGKDVELRCDPISGHTALYWYRQSLGQGLEFLIYFQGNSAPDKSGLPSDRFSAERTGGSVSTLTIQRTQQEDSAVYLCASSPRGPADTQYFGPGTRLTVL.

V and J are TRBV30 and TRBJ2-5; 10 positions match TRBD1. V gave up 4 bases and J gave up 5 bases; unmatched junction bases: 10. The CDR3 covers 15 residues. CDR1 and CDR2 from the germline V gene are GTSNPN and SVGIG (reference sequence). CDR3: CAWIGGTGALETQYF. For the CDR3, the DNA is TGTGCCTGGATAGGGGGGACAGGGGCTTTGGAGACCCAGTACTTC.

This clone has just a few counts. The chain is built from TRBV11-1 and TRBJ2-5; D remains ambiguous. The CDR3 totals 14 residues. The V end lost 2 bases, the J end lost 1 base, and 8 bases lay between the germline ends. Germline V gene sequence: CDR1 SGHAT, CDR2 FQDESV (reference sequence). CDR3 DNA: TGTGCCAGCAGCTTACAACAACCCCAAGAGACCCAGTACTTC. It codes for CASSLQQPQETQYF.

The chain employs TRBV20-1 and TRBJ1-1; D might be TRBD1 (6 bases). Trimming stripped 3 bases from V and 4 bases from J, with 6 bases between. The germline gives CDR1 DFQATT, CDR2 SNEGSKA (reference sequence). This CDR3 spans 11 amino acids. CDR3: CSARTGTEAFF. Written as DNA, the CDR3 is TGCAGTGCTAGGACAGGCACTGAAGCTTTCTTT.

The V gene is TRBV9, the J gene TRBJ1-1; D call uncertain. V lost 1 base and J lost 1, with 5 bases in between. The CDR3 is 13 residues long. The germline gives CDR1 SGDLS, CDR2 YYNGEE. The CDR3 coding sequence is TGTGCCAGCAGCGTACTTTGGAACACTGAAGCTTTCTTT. Its protein is CASSVLWNTEAFF.

This clone appeared once. This chain connects TRBV27 to TRBJ2-7, with TRBD1 matching 7 bases. This CDR3 region has 13 residues. Germline CDR1 reads MNHEY; CDR2 reads SMNVEV (reference sequence). V shed 5 bases, J shed 5 bases, and the junction held 6 bases outside the gene matches. DNA for the CDR3: TGTGCCAGCAGTAACAGGGGAATGGACGAGCAGTACTTC. Amino acids: CASSNRGMDEQYF.

This chain links TRBV5-1 with TRBJ2-3; 10 bases agree with TRBD2. This CDR3 is built from 16 residues. V lost 0 bases to trimming and J lost 3 bases; unmatched junction nucleotides: 4. Germline CDR1 reads SGHRS; CDR2 reads YFSETQ. The CDR3 DNA reads as TGCGCCAGCAGCTTGGAGAGCGGGGGGGCTACAGATACGCAGTATTTT. Protein: CASSLESGGATDTQYF.

In this sample, this clone turned up a few times. The rearrangement joins TRBV12-3 or TRBV12-4 to TRBJ1-2, with D perhaps TRBD1 (6 bases). Trimming removed 3 bases from V and 6 bases from J, with 11 bases in between. The CDR3 has 13 amino acids. The CDR3 DNA reads TGTGCCAGCAGTTTCTTGCAGGGGAATGGCTACACCTTC. It yields the protein CASSFLQGNGYTF.

The V gene is TRBV6-5, the J gene TRBJ1-1, with D maybe TRBD1 (5 bases). Germline V gene sequence: CDR1 MNHEY, CDR2 SVGAGI. Trimming pared 7 bases from V and 8 bases from J, leaving 14 bases between. The CDR3 sequence is 12 residues long. The CDR3 region is CASMGSGGEAFF. CDR3 nucleotide sequence: TGTGCCAGCATGGGTTCCGGGGGGGAAGCTTTCTTT.

This clone was seen just once. V gene TRBV6-2 or TRBV6-3 combines with J gene TRBJ1-1; the match to TRBD1 covers 9 bases. Per germline, CDR1 MNHEY and CDR2 SVGEGT. This CDR3 contains 17 residues. The ends lost 2 bases at V and 0 bases at J; junction bases unmatched: 7. The CDR3 sequence: CASSYLVGQGMNTEAFF. CDR3 in DNA: TGTGCCAGCAGTTACCTCGTCGGACAGGGGATGAACACTGAAGCTTTCTTT.

This clone was seen once. The chain employs TRBV19 and TRBJ2-3; D is perhaps TRBD2 (5 bases). Per germline, CDR1 LNHDA and CDR2 SQIVND (reference sequence). Trimming pared 7 bases from V and 1 base from J, leaving 15 bases between. This CDR3 comprises 15 residues. The DNA of the CDR3 is TGTGCCAGTACCCTACAATGGGGAGGCACAGATACGCAGTATTTT. It yields the protein CASTLQWGGTDTQYF. The full variable domain, its missing parts supplied by reference TRBV19 and TRBJ2-3, is DGGITQSPKYLFRKEGQNVTLSCEQNLNHDAMYWYRQDPGQGLRLIYYSQIVNDFQKGDIAEGYSVSREKKESFPLTVTSAQKNPTAFYLCASTLQWGGTDTQYFGPGTRLTVL.

The CDR3 region is CASSQDKRASRGWVNEKLFF. The CDR3 nucleotides are TGTGCCAGCAGCCAAGACAAAAGGGCCAGTAGGGGATGGGTTAATGAAAAACTGTTTTTT. This chain links TRBV3-1 (or the pseudogene TRBV3-2) with TRBJ1-4, with TRBD1 as a possible D gene (5 bases). V was cut by 0 bases and J by 4 bases, with 24 bases left in between. There are 20 residues in the CDR3. CDR1 and CDR2 (germline): LGHDT, YNNKEL (reference sequence).